The TCR beta chain under discussion was sequenced for a study of blood T cell repertoires in COVID-19. Among Cohort 3 donors, those recovered had two negative PCRs, clearance, or symptom resolution. Only in-frame clones appear in the TCRdb table, and some are missing; sequencing was by immunoSEQ multiplex PCR. The data contain a few hundred thousand clones, roughly 87% of them seen just once; the ten biggest clones take up around 1%. The sequence was collected from a woman in her twenties or thirties who had recovered from COVID-19. The sequenced material came from PBMCs or T cells enriched from blood (not recorded which).

The CDR3 spells CAIRDMNTEAFF. The DNA of the CDR3 is TGTGCCATCAGGGACATGAACACTGAAGCTTTCTTT. This chain uses TRBV10-3 with TRBJ1-1; perhaps TRBD1 as D (5 bases). V was clipped by 6 bases and J by 0 bases, with 5 bases between them. The V gene's germline CDR1 is ENHRY and CDR2 SYGVKD. The CDR3 has 12 amino acids.